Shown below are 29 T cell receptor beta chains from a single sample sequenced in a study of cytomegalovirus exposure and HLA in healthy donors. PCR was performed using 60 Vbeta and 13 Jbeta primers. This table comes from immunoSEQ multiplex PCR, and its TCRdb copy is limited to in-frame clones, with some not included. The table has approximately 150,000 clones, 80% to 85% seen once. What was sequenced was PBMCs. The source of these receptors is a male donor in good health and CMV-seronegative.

The CDR3 bases are TGTGCCACAACTCCGGGACAGGGCTCTGGAAACACCATATATTTT. It yields the protein CATTPGQGSGNTIYF. The rearrangement links TRBV6-6 to TRBJ1-3; TRBD1 agrees at 9 bases. The V segment lost 10 bases and the J segment 0 bases; nucleotides outside the gene matches: 7. Germline V gene data show CDR1 as MNHNY and CDR2 as SVGAGI (reference sequence). This CDR3 contains 15 residues.

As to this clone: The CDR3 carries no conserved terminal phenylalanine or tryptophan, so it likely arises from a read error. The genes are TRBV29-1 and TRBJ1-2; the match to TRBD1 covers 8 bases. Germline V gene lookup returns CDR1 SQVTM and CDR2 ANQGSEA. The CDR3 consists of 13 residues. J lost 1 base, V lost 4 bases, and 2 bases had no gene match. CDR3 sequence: CSVATGDNYGYTL. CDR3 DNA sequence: TGCAGCGTTGCGACAGGGGATAACTATGGCTACACCCTC.

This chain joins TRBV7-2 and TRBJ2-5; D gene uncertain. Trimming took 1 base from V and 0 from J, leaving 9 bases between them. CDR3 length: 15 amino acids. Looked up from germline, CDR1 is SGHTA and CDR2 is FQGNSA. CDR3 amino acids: CASSLGGVDQETQYF. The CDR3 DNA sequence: TGTGCCAGCAGCTTAGGTGGAGTAGACCAAGAGACCCAGTACTTC.

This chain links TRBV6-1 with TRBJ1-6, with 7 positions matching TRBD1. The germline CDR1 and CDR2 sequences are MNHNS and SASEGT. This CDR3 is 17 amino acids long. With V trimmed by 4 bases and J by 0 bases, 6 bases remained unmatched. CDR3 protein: CASSGRDSSSYNSPLHF. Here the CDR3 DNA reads TGTGCCAGCAGTGGCCGGGACAGTAGCTCCTATAATTCACCCCTCCACTTT.

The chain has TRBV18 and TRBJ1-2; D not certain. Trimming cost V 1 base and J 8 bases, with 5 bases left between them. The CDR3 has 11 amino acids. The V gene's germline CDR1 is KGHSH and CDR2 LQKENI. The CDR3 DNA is TGTGCCAGCTCACCACTGGAGGGCTACACCTTC. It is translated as CASSPLEGYTF.

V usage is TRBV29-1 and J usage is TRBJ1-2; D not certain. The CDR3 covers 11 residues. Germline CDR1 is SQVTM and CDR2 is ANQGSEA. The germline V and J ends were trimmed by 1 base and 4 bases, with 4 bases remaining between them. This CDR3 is CSVEAIYGYTF. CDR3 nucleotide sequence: TGCAGCGTTGAAGCTATCTATGGCTACACCTTC.

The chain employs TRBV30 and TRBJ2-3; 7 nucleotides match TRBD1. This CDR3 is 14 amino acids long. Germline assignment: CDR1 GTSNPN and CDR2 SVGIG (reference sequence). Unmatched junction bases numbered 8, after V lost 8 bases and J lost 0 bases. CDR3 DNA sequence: TGTGCCCGCCGGGACAGAAAAAGCACAGATACGCAGTATTTT. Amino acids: CARRDRKSTDTQYF.

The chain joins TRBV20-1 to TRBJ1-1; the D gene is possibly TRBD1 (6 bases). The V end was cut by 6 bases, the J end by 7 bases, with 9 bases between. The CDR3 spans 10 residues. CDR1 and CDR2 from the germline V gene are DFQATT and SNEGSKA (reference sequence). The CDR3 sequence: CSANRDEAFF. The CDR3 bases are TGCAGTGCCAACAGGGATGAAGCTTTCTTT.

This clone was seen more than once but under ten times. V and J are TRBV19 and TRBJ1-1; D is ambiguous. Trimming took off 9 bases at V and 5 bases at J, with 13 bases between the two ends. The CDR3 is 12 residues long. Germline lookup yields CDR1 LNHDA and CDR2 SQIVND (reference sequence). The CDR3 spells CASSGITTEAFF. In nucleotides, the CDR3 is TGTGCCAGCTCGGGGATTACTACTGAAGCTTTCTTT.

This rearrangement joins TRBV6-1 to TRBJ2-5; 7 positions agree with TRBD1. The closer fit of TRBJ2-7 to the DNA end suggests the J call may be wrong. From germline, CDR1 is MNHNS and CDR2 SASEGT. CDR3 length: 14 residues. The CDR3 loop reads CASSVRDSSYEQYF. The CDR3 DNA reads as TGTGCCAGCAGTGTTCGGGACAGCTCCTACGAGCAGTACTTC.

CDR3 in DNA: TGTGCCAGCAGCCCGACAGGTAATCGAAATGAGCAGTTCTTC. Its protein product is CASSPTGNRNEQFF. The chain couples TRBV11-2 to TRBJ2-1, with D tentatively TRBD1 (6 bases). Germline CDR1 and CDR2: SGHAT and FQNNGV. Trimming took off 5 bases at V and 7 bases at J, with 15 bases between the two ends. The CDR3 totals 14 residues.

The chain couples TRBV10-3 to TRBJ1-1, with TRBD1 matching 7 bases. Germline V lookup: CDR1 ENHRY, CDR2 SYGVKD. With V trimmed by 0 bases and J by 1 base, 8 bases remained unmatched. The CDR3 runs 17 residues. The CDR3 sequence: CAISESRGQEKNTEAFF. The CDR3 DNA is TGTGCCATCAGTGAGTCGCGAGGACAGGAGAAGAACACTGAAGCTTTCTTT.

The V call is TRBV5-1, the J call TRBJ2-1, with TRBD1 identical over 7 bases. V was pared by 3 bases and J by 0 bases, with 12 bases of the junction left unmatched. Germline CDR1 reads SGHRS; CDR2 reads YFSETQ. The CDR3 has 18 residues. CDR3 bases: TGCGCCAGCAGCTCGAGAGACAGGGCCGAAAACTCCTACAATGAGCAGTTCTTC. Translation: CASSSRDRAENSYNEQFF.

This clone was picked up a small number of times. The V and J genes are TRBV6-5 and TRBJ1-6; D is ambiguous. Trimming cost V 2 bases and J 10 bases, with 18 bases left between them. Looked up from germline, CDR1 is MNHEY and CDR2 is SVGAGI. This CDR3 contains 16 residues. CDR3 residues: CASSYLFSGRESPLHF. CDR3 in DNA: TGTGCCAGCAGTTACCTGTTCAGTGGGCGGGAGTCACCCCTCCACTTT.

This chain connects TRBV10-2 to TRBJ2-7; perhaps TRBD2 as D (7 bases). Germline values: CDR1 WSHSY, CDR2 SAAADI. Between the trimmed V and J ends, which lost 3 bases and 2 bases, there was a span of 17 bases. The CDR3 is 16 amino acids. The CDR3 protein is CASSDLGGLIAYEQYF. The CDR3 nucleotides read TGCGCCAGCAGTGATCTGGGGGGGCTTATCGCCTACGAGCAGTACTTC.

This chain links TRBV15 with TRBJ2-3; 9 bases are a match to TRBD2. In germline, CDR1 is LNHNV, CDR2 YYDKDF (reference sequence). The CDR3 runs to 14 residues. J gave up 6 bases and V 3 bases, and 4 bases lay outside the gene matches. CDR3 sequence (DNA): TGTGCCACCAGCAGTCCGGCGGGGGGGGATACGCAGTATTTT. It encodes CATSSPAGGDTQYF. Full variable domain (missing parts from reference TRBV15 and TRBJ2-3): DAMVIQNPRYQVTQFGKPVTLSCSQTLNHNVMYWYQQKSSQAPKLLFHYYDKDFNNEADTPDNFQSRRPNTSFCFLDIRSPGLGDTAMYLCATSSPAGGDTQYFGPGTRLTVL.

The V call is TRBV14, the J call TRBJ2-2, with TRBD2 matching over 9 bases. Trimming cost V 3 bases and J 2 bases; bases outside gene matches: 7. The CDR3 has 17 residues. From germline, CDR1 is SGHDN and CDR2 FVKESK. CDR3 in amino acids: CASSQLLAGANTGELFF. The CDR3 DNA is TGTGCCAGCAGCCAGCTATTAGCGGGGGCCAACACCGGGGAGCTGTTTTTT.

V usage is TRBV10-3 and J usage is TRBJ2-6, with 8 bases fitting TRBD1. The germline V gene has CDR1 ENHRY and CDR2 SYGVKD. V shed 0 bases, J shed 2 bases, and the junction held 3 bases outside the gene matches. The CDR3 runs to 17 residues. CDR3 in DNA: TGTGCCATCAGTGAGTCGACAGGGGCGGCTGGGGCCAACGTCCTGACTTTC. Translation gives CAISESTGAAGANVLTF.

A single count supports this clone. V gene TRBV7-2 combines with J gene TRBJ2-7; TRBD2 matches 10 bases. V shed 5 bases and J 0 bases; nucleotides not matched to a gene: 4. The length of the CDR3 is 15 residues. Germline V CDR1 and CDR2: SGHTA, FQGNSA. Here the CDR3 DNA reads TGTGCCAGCAGCAGTAGCGGGGGGAACTCCTACGAGCAGTACTTC. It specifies CASSSSGGNSYEQYF.

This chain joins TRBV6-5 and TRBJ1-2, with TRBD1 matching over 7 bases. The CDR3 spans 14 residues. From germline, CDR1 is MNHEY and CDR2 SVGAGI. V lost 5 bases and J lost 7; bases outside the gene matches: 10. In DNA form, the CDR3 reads TGTGCCAGCAGTCAACAGGAGGGGGCGGTTGGCTACACCTTC. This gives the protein CASSQQEGAVGYTF.

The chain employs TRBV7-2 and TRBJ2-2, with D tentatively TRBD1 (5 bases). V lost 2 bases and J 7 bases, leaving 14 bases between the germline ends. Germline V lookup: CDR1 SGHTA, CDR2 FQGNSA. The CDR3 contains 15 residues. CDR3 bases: TGTGCCAGCAGCTTATTTCAGGGTCCCGACGGGGAGCTGTTTTTT. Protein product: CASSLFQGPDGELFF.

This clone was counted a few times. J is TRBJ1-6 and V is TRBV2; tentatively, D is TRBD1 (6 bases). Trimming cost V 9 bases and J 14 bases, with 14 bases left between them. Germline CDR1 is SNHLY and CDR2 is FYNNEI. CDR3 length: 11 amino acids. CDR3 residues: CARALGGTLHF. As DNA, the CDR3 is TGTGCCAGGGCCCTAGGGGGAACCCTCCACTTT.

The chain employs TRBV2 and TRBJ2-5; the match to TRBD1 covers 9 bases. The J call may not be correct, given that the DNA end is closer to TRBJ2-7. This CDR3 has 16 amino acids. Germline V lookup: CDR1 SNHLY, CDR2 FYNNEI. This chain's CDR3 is CASSETSRTGVYEQYF. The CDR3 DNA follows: TGTGCCAGCAGTGAAACCTCTAGGACAGGGGTGTACGAGCAGTACTTC.

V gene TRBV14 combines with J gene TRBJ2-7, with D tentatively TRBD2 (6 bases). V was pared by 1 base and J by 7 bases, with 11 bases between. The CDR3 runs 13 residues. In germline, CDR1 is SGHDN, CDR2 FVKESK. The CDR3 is CASSQVLRGEQYF. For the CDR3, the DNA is TGTGCCAGCAGCCAAGTTCTCCGGGGGGAGCAGTACTTC.

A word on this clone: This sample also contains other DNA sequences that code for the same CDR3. The CDR3 DNA sequence: TGTGCCAGCAGTTCTCCGGGGGATATCTATAATTCACCCCTCCACTTT. It is translated as CASSSPGDIYNSPLHF. The chain is built from TRBV6-6 and TRBJ1-6; D possibly corresponds to TRBD1 (5 bases). The germline CDR1 and CDR2 sequences are MNHNY and SVGAGI (reference sequence). The CDR3 length is 16 residues. The V end lost 4 bases, the J end lost 3 bases, and 13 bases lay between the germline ends.

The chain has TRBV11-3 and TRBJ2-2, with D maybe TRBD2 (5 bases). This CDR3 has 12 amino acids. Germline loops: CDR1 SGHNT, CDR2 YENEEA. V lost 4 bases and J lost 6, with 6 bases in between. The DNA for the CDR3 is TGTGCCAGCAGCTCGGGGTCCGGGGAGCTGTTTTTT. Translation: CASSSGSGELFF.

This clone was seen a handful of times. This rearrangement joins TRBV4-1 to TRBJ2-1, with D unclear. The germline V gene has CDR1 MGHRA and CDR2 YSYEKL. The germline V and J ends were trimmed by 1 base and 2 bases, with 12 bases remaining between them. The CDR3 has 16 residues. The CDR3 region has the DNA TGCGCCAGCAGCCAAGCGCACAGTGTAACCTACAATGAGCAGTTCTTC. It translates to CASSQAHSVTYNEQFF.

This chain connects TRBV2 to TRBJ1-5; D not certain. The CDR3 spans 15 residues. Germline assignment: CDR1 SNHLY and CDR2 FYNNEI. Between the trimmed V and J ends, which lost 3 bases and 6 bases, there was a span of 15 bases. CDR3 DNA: TGTGCCAGCAGTGAGACGGGGAGTAAGGTTCAGCCCCAGCATTTT. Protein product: CASSETGSKVQPQHF.

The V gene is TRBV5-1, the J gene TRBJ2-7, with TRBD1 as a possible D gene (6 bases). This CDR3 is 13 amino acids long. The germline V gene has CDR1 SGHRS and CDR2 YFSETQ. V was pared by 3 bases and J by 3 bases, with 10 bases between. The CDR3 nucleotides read TGCGCCAGCAGCTGGGACAAGAACTACGAGCAGTACTTC. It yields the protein CASSWDKNYEQYF. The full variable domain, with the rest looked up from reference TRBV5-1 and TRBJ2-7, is KAGVTQTPRYLIKTRGQQVTLSCSPISGHRSVSWYQQTPGQGLQFLFEYFSETQRNKGNFPGRFSGRQFSNSRSEMNVSTLELGDSALYLCASSWDKNYEQYFGPGTRLTVT.